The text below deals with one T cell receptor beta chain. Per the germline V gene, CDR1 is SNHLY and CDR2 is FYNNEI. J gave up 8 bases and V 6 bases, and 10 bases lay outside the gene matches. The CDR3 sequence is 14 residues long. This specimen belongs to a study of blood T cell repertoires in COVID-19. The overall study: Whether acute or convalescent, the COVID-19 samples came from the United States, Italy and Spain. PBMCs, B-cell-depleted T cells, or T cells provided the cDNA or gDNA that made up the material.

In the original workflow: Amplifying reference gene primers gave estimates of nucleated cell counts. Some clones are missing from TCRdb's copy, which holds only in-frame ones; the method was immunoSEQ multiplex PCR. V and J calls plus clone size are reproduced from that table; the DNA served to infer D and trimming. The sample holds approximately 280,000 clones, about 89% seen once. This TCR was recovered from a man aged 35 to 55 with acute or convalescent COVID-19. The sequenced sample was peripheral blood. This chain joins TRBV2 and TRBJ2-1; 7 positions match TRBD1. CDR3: CASRSTGRTDEQFF. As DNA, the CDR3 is TGTGCCAGCAGGTCGACAGGGAGAACGGATGAGCAGTTCTTC. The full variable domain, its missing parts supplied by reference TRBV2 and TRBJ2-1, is EPEVTQTPSHQVTQMGQEVILRCVPISNHLYFYWYRQILGQKVEFLVSFYNNEISEKSEIFDDQFSVERPDGSNFTLKIRSTKLEDSAMYFCASRSTGRTDEQFFGPGTRLTVL.